Listed here are 3 T cell receptor beta chains from one sample, sequenced in a study of preoperative IRX-2 immunotherapy in early breast cancer. As for treatment: preoperative locoregional IRX-2 cytokine immunotherapy. TCRdb keeps only in-frame clones here, not all; method: immunoSEQ multiplex PCR. The sample consists of about 7,700 clones, around 81% of them appearing once. The specimen comprised tumor tissue, sampled after IRX-2 immunotherapy. Receptor source: a human donor with breast cancer.

In this sample, this clone turned up a few times. V and J are TRBV29-1 and TRBJ2-7, with D unresolved. Germline V lookup: CDR1 SQVTM, CDR2 ANQGSEA. V was cut by 1 base and J by 3 bases, with 16 bases left in between. The length of the CDR3 is 15 residues. CDR3 loop: CSVEGNGANYYEQYF. CDR3 nucleotides: TGCAGCGTTGAAGGGAACGGAGCAAATTACTACGAGCAGTACTTC.

Here the CDR3 reads CSVERGVESYGYTF. CDR3 bases: TGCAGCGTTGAAAGAGGCGTCGAAAGCTATGGCTACACCTTC. The chain carries TRBV29-1 and TRBJ1-2; no clear D gene. This CDR3 region has 14 residues. V shed 2 bases and J shed 4 bases, with 14 bases lying between them. Germline V gene lookup returns CDR1 SQVTM and CDR2 ANQGSEA.

The chain uses TRBV5-4 and TRBJ2-7; D possibly corresponds to TRBD1 (5 bases). This CDR3 is 14 amino acids long. CDR1 and CDR2 from the germline V gene are SGHNT and YYREEE (reference sequence). The V and J ends lost 2 bases and 10 bases respectively, with 19 bases between them. CDR3 protein: CASSLGVTPGIQYF. For the CDR3, the DNA is TGTGCCAGCAGCTTAGGAGTAACCCCAGGGATCCAGTACTTC.